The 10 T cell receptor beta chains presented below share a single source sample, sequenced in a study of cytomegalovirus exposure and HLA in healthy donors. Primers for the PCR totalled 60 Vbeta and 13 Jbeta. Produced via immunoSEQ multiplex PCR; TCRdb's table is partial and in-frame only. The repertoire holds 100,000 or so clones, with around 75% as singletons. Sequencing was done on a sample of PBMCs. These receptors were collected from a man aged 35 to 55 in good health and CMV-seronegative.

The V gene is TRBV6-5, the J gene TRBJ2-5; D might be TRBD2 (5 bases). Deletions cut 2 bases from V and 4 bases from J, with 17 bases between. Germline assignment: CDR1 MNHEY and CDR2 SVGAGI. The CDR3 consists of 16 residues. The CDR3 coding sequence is TGTGCCAGCAGTTACATCGGAGGAGACCTTGGAGAGACCCAGTACTTC. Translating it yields CASSYIGGDLGETQYF.

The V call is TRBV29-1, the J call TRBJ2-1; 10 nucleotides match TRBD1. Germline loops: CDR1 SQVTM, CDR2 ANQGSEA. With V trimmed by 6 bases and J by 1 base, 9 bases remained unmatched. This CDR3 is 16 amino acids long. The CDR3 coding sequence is TGCAGCGTCCCCGACAGGGGGCGAGCGTCCTACAATGAGCAGTTCTTC. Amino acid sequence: CSVPDRGRASYNEQFF.

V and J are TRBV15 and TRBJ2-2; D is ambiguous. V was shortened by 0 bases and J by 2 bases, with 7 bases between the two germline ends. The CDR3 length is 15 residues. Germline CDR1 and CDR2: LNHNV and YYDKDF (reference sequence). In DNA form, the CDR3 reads TGTGCCACCAGCAGAGATCGAGGAAACACCGGGGAGCTGTTTTTT. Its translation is CATSRDRGNTGELFF.

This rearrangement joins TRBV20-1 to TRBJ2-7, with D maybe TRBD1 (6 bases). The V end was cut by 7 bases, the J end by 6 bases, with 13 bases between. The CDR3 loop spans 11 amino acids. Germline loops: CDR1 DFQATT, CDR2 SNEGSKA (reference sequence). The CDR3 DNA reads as TGCAGTGTCCCCAGGGGCACCGAGCAGTACTTC. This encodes CSVPRGTEQYF.

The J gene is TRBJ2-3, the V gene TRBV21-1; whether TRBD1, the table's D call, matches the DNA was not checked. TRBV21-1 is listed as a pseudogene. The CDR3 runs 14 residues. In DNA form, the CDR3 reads TGTGCCAGCTGGTTCTGGCTCCACACAGATACGCAGTATTTT. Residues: CASWFWLHTDTQYF.

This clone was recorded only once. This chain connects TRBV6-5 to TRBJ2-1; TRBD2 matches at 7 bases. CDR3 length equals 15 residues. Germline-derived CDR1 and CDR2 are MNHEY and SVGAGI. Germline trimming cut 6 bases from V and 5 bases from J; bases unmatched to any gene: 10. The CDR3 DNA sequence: TGTGCCAGCAGCTTCGCTAGCGGAGGTAACAATGAGCAGTTCTTC. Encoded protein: CASSFASGGNNEQFF.

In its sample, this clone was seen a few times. The DNA of the CDR3 is TGTGCCAGCAGCCCAGACGGGGGGCCTGTGGACGAGCAGTACTTC. Amino acid sequence: CASSPDGGPVDEQYF. V usage is TRBV4-2 and J usage is TRBJ2-7; TRBD2 is a possible D gene (7 bases). The CDR3 loop spans 15 amino acids. Germline V gene lookup returns CDR1 LGHNA and CDR2 YNFKEQ. V lost 4 bases and J lost 5, with 18 bases in between.

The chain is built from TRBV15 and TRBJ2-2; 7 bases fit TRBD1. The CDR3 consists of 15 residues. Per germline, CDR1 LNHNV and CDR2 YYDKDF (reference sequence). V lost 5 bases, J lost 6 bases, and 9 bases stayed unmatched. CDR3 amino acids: CATSLDRQEAGELFF. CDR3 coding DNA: TGTGCCACCAGCTTGGACAGGCAAGAGGCCGGGGAGCTGTTTTTT.

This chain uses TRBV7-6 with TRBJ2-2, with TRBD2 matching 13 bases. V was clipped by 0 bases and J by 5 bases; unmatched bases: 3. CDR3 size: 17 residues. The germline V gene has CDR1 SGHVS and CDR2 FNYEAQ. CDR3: CASSLAGTSGDTGELFF. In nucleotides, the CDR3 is TGTGCCAGCAGCTTAGCCGGGACTAGCGGGGATACCGGGGAGCTGTTTTTT.

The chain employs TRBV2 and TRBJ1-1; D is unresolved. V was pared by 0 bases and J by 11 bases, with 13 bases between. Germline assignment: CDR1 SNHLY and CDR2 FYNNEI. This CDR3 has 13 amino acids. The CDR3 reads CASSEARAPGAFF. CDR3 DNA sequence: TGTGCCAGCAGTGAAGCGCGGGCCCCGGGGGCTTTCTTT.